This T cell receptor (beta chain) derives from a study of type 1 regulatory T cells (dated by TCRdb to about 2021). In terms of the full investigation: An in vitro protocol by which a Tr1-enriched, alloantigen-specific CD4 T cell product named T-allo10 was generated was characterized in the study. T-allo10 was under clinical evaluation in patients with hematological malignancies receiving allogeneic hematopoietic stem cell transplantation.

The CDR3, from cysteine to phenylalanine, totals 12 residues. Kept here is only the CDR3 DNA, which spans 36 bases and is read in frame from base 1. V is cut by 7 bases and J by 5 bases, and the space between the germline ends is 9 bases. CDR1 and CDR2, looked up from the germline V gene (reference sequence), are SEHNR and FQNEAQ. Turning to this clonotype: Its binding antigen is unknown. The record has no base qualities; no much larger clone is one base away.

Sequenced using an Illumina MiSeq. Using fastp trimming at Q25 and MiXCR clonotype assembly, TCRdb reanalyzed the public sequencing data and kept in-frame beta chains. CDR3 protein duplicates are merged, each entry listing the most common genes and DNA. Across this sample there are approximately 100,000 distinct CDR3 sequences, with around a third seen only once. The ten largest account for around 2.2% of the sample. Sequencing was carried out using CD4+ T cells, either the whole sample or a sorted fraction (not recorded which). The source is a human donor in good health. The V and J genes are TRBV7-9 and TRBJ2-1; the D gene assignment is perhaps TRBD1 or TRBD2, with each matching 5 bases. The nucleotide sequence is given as TGTGCCAGCAAACTGGGGGACAATGAGCAGTTCTTC. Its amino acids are CASKLGDNEQFF. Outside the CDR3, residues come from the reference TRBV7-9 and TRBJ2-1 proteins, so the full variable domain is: DTGVSQNPRHKITKRGQNVTFRCDPISEHNRLYWYRQTLGQGPEFLTYFQNEAQLEKSRLLSDRFSAERPKGSFSTLEIQRTEQGDSAMYLCASKLGDNEQFFGPGTRLTVL.